The text below deals with one T cell receptor beta chain. This clonotype was detected many times. Its binding antigen is unknown. No quality values exist for individual bases; no much larger clone is one base distant. The source of the sample is a study of neurological immune-mediated disorders (dated by TCRdb to between 2018 and 2021). Regarding the complete study: The study compared peripheral blood TCR-beta repertoires of HTLV-I-associated myelopathy (HAM/TSP) patients, multiple sclerosis patients and healthy controls using UMI-based sequencing. Longitudinal HAM/TSP donors and healthy donors each had 3 time-points at intervals of about 3-45 months. The 106 TCR-beta libraries covered PBMC samples along with longitudinal samples, technical triplicates, and paired sorted CD4+ and CD8+ T-cell subsets. Of the roughly 68 subjects in the cohort, about 14 were HAM/TSP patients, roughly 35 were multiple sclerosis patients, and some 20 were healthy controls. Overall results and qualifications from the work: The highest TCR clonal expansion was observed in HAM/TSP patients, whereas the lowest was observed in MS patients, even when compared with healthy controls. No identical CDR3 amino acid sequences were shared among expanded clones across subjects, suggesting private TCR-beta repertoires in all groups.

Interpreted using the paper, the time point label stands for: longitudinal time-point 1 (baseline). Libraries from unsorted PBMCs were made from 2 million PBMCs kept in RNAlater at -80 degrees C until RNA extraction. Peripheral blood underwent Ficoll-Hypaque density gradient centrifugation to isolate PBMCs, which were then cryopreserved in liquid nitrogen. The CDR3 goes from the cysteine to the phenylalanine over 16 residues. Only the CDR3 DNA is retained, 48 bases long and in frame from the first base. Based on the germline V gene, the CDR1 and CDR2 sequences are SGDLS and YYNGEE. V is pared back by 4 bases and J by 4 bases, with 17 bases lying between the germline termini. cDNA synthesis used template-switch 5'RACE with a primer carrying a 10-nucleotide random unique molecular identifier tagging each TCR transcript. Every sequencing run covered 15-18 subjects and yielded more than 160 million TCR-beta sequences. The RNeasy kit was used for extraction of total RNA. TCR-beta VDJ regions were amplified with primers for the TCR constant region and the 5'RACE anchor, using the KAPA Real-time Library Amplification kit. A first PCR added sample indexes and Illumina adaptors, and a second PCR then raised library yield. After purification with Ampure beads, the TCR product of roughly 650 bp was size-selected on a 2% E-gel SizeSelection system. Before pooling, libraries had their quality checked on a Bioanalyzer, their concentration measured with Qubit, and their quantity determined with the Kapa Library Quantification kit. Paired-end 2 x 150 bp sequencing of the libraries was performed on an Illumina HiSeq 2500. To increase sequence diversity, about 25-31% phiX was spiked into each library pool. The original pipeline was this. Quality-filtered reads were processed with the UMI-based MiGEC pipeline, and over 85% of raw TCR sequences were removed by the MiGEC pipeline during error correction. IMGT germline references were used for aligning VDJ genes, and each clonotype was defined as a unique CDR3 amino acid sequence together with its V-J genes. VDJtools evaluated clonal expansion, Shannon diversity and CDR3 relatedness (CalcPairwiseDistances, ClusterSamples); CLCbio workbench built phylogenetic trees. Clones with at least 8 unique UMIs were defined as expanded, with this threshold being based on coefficient-of-variation modelling across technical triplicates. TCRdb handled the public reads itself, with Q25 trimming in fastp and clone calling in MiXCR, and kept productive beta chains. Records with the same CDR3 protein are collapsed into one entry carrying the most frequent genes and DNA. V and J calls and clone size were set by TCRdb, not the authors. Here the sample has 71,000 or so distinct CDR3 sequences; about 13% occur a single time. Together, the top ten hold around 4.3% of the sample.

The source of this sequence is a female donor with HTLV-1-associated myelopathy (HAM/TSP). What was sequenced was PBMCs. This receptor chain uses TRBV9 and TRBJ2-2; TRBD2 is perhaps the D gene, given 5 matching bases. For the CDR3, the sequence is CASSPPPAGVTGELFF. The nucleotide sequence reads TGTGCCAGCAGCCCCCCCCCAGCCGGGGTCACCGGGGAGCTGTTTTTT.